This TCR beta chain was captured in a study of CD8+ T cells in alopecia areata. Study-level information: Skin from approximately 6-12-month-old C3H/HeJ graft donors with spontaneous alopecia went to roughly 7-11-week-old female C3H/HeJ mice.

The CDR3 length is 15 residues. In germline, CDR1 is FNHDT, CDR2 SITEND (reference sequence). General observations from the study: Scalp samples also contribute reads from the resident alphabeta T cells found in normal skin. Affected scalp, especially in alopecia totalis/universalis, had a higher clonality than normal scalp did. Mice showed clearer TCR sharing than patients did, a gap that was possibly HLA-related.

Remarks on this clone: The antigen is undetermined. Gene and germline names: mouse. Read sequence stops 4 residues before the CDR3 end, and the germline J gene provides the missing end. The same CDR3 can be traced to other DNA sequences in this sample.

The study sorted pooled cutaneous lymph node cells by CD4, CD8alpha, NKG2D, NKG2ACE and other markers. RNA was extracted and reverse transcribed into cDNA as the sequencing template. Method: immunoSEQ multiplex PCR; TCRdb's copy keeps in-frame clones and lacks some. The sample includes about 300,000 clones, none of them occurring once. V usage is TRBV19 and J usage is TRBJ2-7, with 11 bases identical to TRBD2. The specimen sequenced was CD4+ T cells sorted from a lymph node. The sequence came from a C3H/HeJ mouse with alopecia areata. This mouse strain has H2-k as its MHC haplotype. Here the CDR3 reads CASSPTGTGGYEQYF. The sequenced CDR3 bases are TGTGCCAGCAGTCCAACCGGGACTGGGGGATAT.